The 10 T cell receptor beta chains below come from one sample, sequenced in a study of T cell responses to AZD1222 COVID-19 vaccine. Sequencing was performed with immunoSEQ multiplex PCR; in TCRdb, only in-frame clones are kept and a portion is missing. Of almost 65,000 clones in the sample, less than 90% were seen once. Material: peripheral blood, obtained on day 0 of AZD1222 vaccination. Every receptor here comes from an adult in good health.

This chain connects TRBV5-5 to TRBJ2-3; D gene uncertain. In germline, CDR1 is SGHKS, CDR2 YYEKEE (reference sequence). This CDR3 has 15 residues. V dropped 6 bases and J dropped 0 bases, with 14 bases sitting between them. The CDR3 spells CASISRWASTDTQYF. CDR3 nucleotides: TGTGCCAGCATCTCTAGGTGGGCTAGCACAGATACGCAGTATTTT.

V and J are TRBV6-5 and TRBJ2-7, with D possibly TRBD1 on 6 matching bases. The CDR3 is 13 amino acids. V was cut by 2 bases and J by 3 bases, with 8 bases left in between. Germline CDR1 is MNHEY and CDR2 is SVGAGI. The CDR3 region has the DNA TGTGCCAGCAGTTACGGGACATTCTACGAGCAGTACTTC. It is translated as CASSYGTFYEQYF.

J is TRBJ1-1 and V is TRBV19; no definite D call. The CDR3 totals 11 residues. V was pared by 9 bases and J by 9 bases, with 14 bases between. Germline V gene sequence: CDR1 LNHDA, CDR2 SQIVND (reference sequence). The CDR3 sequence: CASRLVQQAFF. CDR3 DNA: TGTGCCAGCCGCCTCGTACAGCAAGCTTTCTTT.

V is TRBV4-3 and J is TRBJ2-7, with no clear D. Trimming removed 2 bases from V and 0 bases from J, with 8 bases in between. Germline V CDR1 and CDR2: LGHNA, YSLEER. The CDR3 covers 14 residues. The CDR3 coding sequence is TGCGCCAGCAGCCAATTCCCAAGCTCCTACGAGCAGTACTTC. It translates to CASSQFPSSYEQYF.

This clone was picked up a small number of times. The chain carries TRBV29-1 and TRBJ1-1; D is undetermined. Germline CDR1 and CDR2: SQVTM and ANQGSEA. CDR3 length: 12 residues. Trimming took 7 bases from V and 1 from J, leaving 10 bases between them. The DNA for the CDR3 is TGCAGCGCCTTCGAGGGGAACACTGAAGCTTTCTTT. Translation gives CSAFEGNTEAFF. Looking up the rest from reference TRBV29-1 and TRBJ1-1 gives the full variable domain: SAVISQKPSRDICQRGTSLTIQCQVDSQVTMMFWYRQQPGQSLTLIATANQGSEATYESGFVIDKFPISRPNLTFSTLTVSNMSPEDSSIYLCSAFEGNTEAFFGQGTRLTVV.

The J gene is TRBJ2-1, the V gene TRBV5-1; the D is unclear. V shed 1 base and J shed 11 bases, with 10 bases lying between them. Looked up from germline, CDR1 is SGHRS and CDR2 is YFSETQ. The CDR3 contains 12 residues. CDR3 coding DNA: TGCGCCAGCAGCTTGTGGTTGGAGAAGCAGTTCTTC. Translating it yields CASSLWLEKQFF.

The V call is TRBV7-8, the J call TRBJ1-1; D is ambiguous. Trimming cost V 4 bases and J 7 bases, with 7 bases left between them. The germline gives CDR1 SGHVS, CDR2 FQNEAQ. The length of the CDR3 is 11 residues. CDR3 residues: CASSSQNEAFF. In nucleotides, the CDR3 is TGTGCCAGCAGCTCGCAAAATGAAGCTTTCTTT.

This clone was detected only once. The chain joins TRBV6-2 or TRBV6-3 to TRBJ2-7, with D unclear. Trimming took off 0 bases at V and 6 bases at J, with 6 bases between the two ends. This CDR3 contains 12 residues. Looked up from germline, CDR1 is MNHEY and CDR2 is SVGEGT. CDR3: CASSYSFAEQYF. The CDR3 DNA follows: TGTGCCAGCAGTTACTCCTTCGCCGAGCAGTACTTC.

This sequence joins TRBV7-2 and TRBJ2-3; 10 bases map to TRBD2. The junction had 6 bases not matched to a gene; V was cut back by 1 base and J by 2 bases. The germline gives CDR1 SGHTA, CDR2 FQGNSA. The CDR3 is 17 amino acids. The CDR3 sequence: CASSLGVAGGITDTQYF. In DNA, the CDR3 is TGTGCCAGCAGCTTAGGAGTAGCGGGGGGAATCACAGATACGCAGTATTTT.

The chain has TRBV6-5 and TRBJ2-7; D may match TRBD1 or TRBD2 (5 bases each). CDR1 MNHEY and CDR2 SVGAGI come from the germline V gene. The V and J ends lost 6 bases and 4 bases respectively, with 10 bases between them. This CDR3 spans 12 amino acids. The CDR3 spells CASSRDVYEQYF. CDR3 bases: TGTGCCAGCAGCCGGGACGTTTACGAGCAGTACTTC.